This record covers a single T cell receptor (beta chain). Its antigen is undetermined. The data were obtained in a study of blood T cells in healthy people across ages. Study observations and caveats: Per million T cells, TCR beta diversity dropped about linearly as age rose. It was the long-lived donors that had more naive CD4+ cells and higher diversity than aged donors.

Trimming left V 2 bases short and J 7 bases short, with 6 bases between. The CDR3 consists of 12 residues. It was with a sample-barcoded 5' primer and a J-beta primer mix that a second PCR of roughly 6 to 11 cycles was run. TCRdb reprocessed the 5' RACE reads with MiXCR, giving one entry per CDR3 protein. The sample yields 1.5 million to 2 million distinct CDR3 sequences, 28% seen once. Sequencing used blood. The chain carries TRBV12-3 or TRBV12-4 and TRBJ1-5; D is unclear. The receptor was derived from a woman aged 25 to 39 in good health. Here the CDR3 DNA reads TGTGCCAGCAGTTTAATAGGACAGCCCCAGCATTTT. It is translated as CASSLIGQPQHF.